This T cell receptor (beta chain) emerged from a study of neurological immune-mediated disorders. Germline V gene lookup returns CDR1 LNHNV and CDR2 YYDKDF (reference sequence). The CDR3 spans 16 residues. The V segment lost 5 bases and the J segment 4 bases; nucleotides outside the gene matches: 4. TCRdb redid the calling of the 5' RACE reads with MiXCR, one entry per CDR3 protein. This sample has around 80,000 distinct CDR3 sequences, with about a tenth found just once. This clonotype was counted at least ten times. The chain carries TRBV15 and TRBJ2-2; 13 bases align to TRBD2. What was sequenced was PBMCs. This receptor was obtained from a middle-aged man in good health. DNA for the CDR3: TGTGCCACCAGCTCACGGACTAGCGGGGGCACCGGGGAGCTGTTTTTT. It specifies CATSSRTSGGTGELFF.